A single sample is the source of the 32 T cell receptor beta chains below, sequenced in a study of technical replicates of blood from a few donors. The repertoire was sequenced with immunoSEQ multiplex PCR; TCRdb's copy has only in-frame clones and lacks some. The data show about 85,000 clones, with roughly 94% seen just once and 0.25% to 0.3% held by the top ten. The specimen was T cells isolated from PBMCs. Every receptor here comes from a human donor in good health.

The chain employs TRBV15 and TRBJ1-2; TRBD1 agrees at 8 bases. The CDR3 is 14 amino acids. CDR1 and CDR2 (germline): LNHNV, YYDKDF (reference sequence). Trimming took 6 bases from V and 0 from J; bases not matched to a gene: 3. CDR3 DNA: TGTGCCACCAGTCCGGACAGGGCTAACTATGGCTACACCTTC. Encoded protein: CATSPDRANYGYTF.

CDR3 bases: TGCAGTGCCACTAGAGCCAATGAGCAGTTCTTC. Its protein is CSATRANEQFF. This chain joins TRBV20-1 and TRBJ2-1; tentatively, D is TRBD2 (5 bases). This CDR3 is 11 amino acids long. CDR1 is DFQATT, CDR2 SNEGSKA, per germline (reference sequence). V was shortened by 6 bases and J by 6 bases, with 9 bases between the two germline ends.

The V call is TRBV7-9, the J call TRBJ2-3; D is possibly TRBD2 (7 bases). From germline, CDR1 is SEHNR and CDR2 FQNEAQ (reference sequence). This CDR3 contains 16 residues. The V end was cut by 4 bases, the J end by 3 bases, with 17 bases between. The CDR3 sequence is CASSSSGGLSTDTQYF. The CDR3 DNA reads TGTGCCAGCAGCTCATCGGGGGGCCTATCTACAGATACGCAGTATTTT.

CDR3 sequence reads: CASSLYRPPQHF. As DNA, the CDR3 is TGTGCCAGCAGTTTATACAGGCCGCCCCAGCATTTT. This chain connects TRBV28 to TRBJ1-5; D is perhaps TRBD1 (5 bases). The CDR3 has 12 amino acids. CDR1 and CDR2 from the germline V gene are MDHEN and SYDVKM. V was trimmed by 1 base and J by 9 bases, leaving 7 bases between them.

The rearrangement uses TRBV6-5 and TRBJ2-7, with 8 bases that match TRBD1. Trimming removed 5 bases from V and 3 bases from J; junction bases left unmatched: 3. Per the germline V gene, CDR1 is MNHEY and CDR2 is SVGAGI. The CDR3 consists of 13 residues. The chain's CDR3 is CASSQDRDYEQYF. CDR3 in DNA: TGTGCCAGCAGTCAGGACAGGGACTACGAGCAGTACTTC.

The chain joins TRBV19 to TRBJ1-2; 7 positions agree with TRBD1. CDR1 is LNHDA, CDR2 SQIVND, per germline (reference sequence). V was clipped by 4 bases and J by 5 bases; unmatched bases: 10. The CDR3 is 15 amino acids. Written as DNA, the CDR3 is TGTGCCAGTAGTAGCTCTGTTACAGGGGTATATGGCTACACCTTC. It specifies CASSSSVTGVYGYTF. Together with reference TRBV19 and TRBJ1-2, the CDR3 gives the full variable domain: DGGITQSPKYLFRKEGQNVTLSCEQNLNHDAMYWYRQDPGQGLRLIYYSQIVNDFQKGDIAEGYSVSREKKESFPLTVTSAQKNPTAFYLCASSSSVTGVYGYTFGSGTRLTVV.

The J gene is TRBJ1-1, the V gene TRBV10-3; D gene unclear. Per the germline V gene, CDR1 is ENHRY and CDR2 is SYGVKD. The V end was cut by 2 bases, the J end by 2 bases, with 12 bases between. The CDR3 runs to 15 residues. In DNA form, the CDR3 reads TGTGCCATCAGTGAGCCGCCGGAGGGAAACACTGAAGCTTTCTTT. Protein: CAISEPPEGNTEAFF.

In its sample, this clone was seen once. The J gene is TRBJ2-1, the V gene TRBV4-1; D unresolved. The CDR3 contains 14 residues. V was pared by 1 base and J by 7 bases, with 11 bases between. Looked up from germline, CDR1 is MGHRA and CDR2 is YSYEKL. The CDR3 is CASSQVRGLNEQFF. The CDR3 bases are TGCGCCAGCAGCCAAGTTCGAGGCCTTAATGAGCAGTTCTTC.

This rearrangement joins TRBV25-1 to TRBJ2-2; perhaps TRBD1 as D (6 bases). The ends were cut back, 8 bases at V and 0 bases at J, with 7 bases in the middle. The CDR3 sequence is 13 residues long. Per the germline V gene, CDR1 is MGHDK and CDR2 is SYGVNS. This CDR3 reads CASPGANTGELFF. As DNA, the CDR3 is TGTGCCAGCCCAGGGGCGAACACCGGGGAGCTGTTTTTT.

The V call is TRBV2, the J call TRBJ1-2; a possible D gene is TRBD1 (5 bases). Trimming removed 7 bases from V and 7 bases from J, with 22 bases in between. Germline V gives CDR1 SNHLY, CDR2 FYNNEI. The CDR3 length is 15 residues. The CDR3 reads CASTPGGWIGGGYTF. CDR3 sequence (DNA): TGTGCCAGCACCCCCGGGGGATGGATCGGCGGTGGCTACACCTTC.

J is TRBJ1-5 and V is TRBV5-8; 8 positions agree with TRBD1. CDR1 is SGHTS, CDR2 YDEGEE, per germline. This CDR3 is built from 14 residues. V shed 6 bases, J shed 4 bases, and the junction held 6 bases outside the gene matches. The CDR3 DNA reads TGTGCCAGCACCATTCGACAGGGGAATCAGCCCCAGCATTTT. Translation gives CASTIRQGNQPQHF.

The J gene is TRBJ2-3, the V gene TRBV9, with D uncertain. The CDR3 has 13 amino acids. Germline V lookup: CDR1 SGDLS, CDR2 YYNGEE. V lost 4 bases, J lost 0 bases, and 6 bases lay in between. This CDR3 reads CASSPTSTDTQYF. DNA of the CDR3: TGTGCCAGCAGCCCGACAAGCACAGATACGCAGTATTTT.

The rearrangement joins TRBV6-5 to TRBJ2-2, with D perhaps matching TRBD2 (5 bases). V was cut by 0 bases and J by 7 bases, with 9 bases left in between. Germline V gene lookup returns CDR1 MNHEY and CDR2 SVGAGI. The CDR3 is 14 amino acids. The chain's CDR3 is CASSYSGGGGELFF. The CDR3 DNA sequence: TGTGCCAGCAGTTACTCTGGAGGAGGCGGGGAGCTGTTTTTT.

This chain joins TRBV5-6 and TRBJ1-6; the match to TRBD1 covers 9 bases. The V and J ends lost 4 bases and 0 bases, in that order; junction bases with no gene match: 5. This CDR3 is 17 amino acids long. CDR1 SGHDT and CDR2 YYEEEE come from the germline V gene. CDR3 residues: CASSIQGADSYNSPLHF. The CDR3 bases are TGTGCCAGCAGCATACAGGGGGCTGACTCCTATAATTCACCCCTCCACTTT.

In DNA form, the CDR3 reads TGTGCCAGCAGCGTAGTACCAGGGAAGGATACGCAGTATTTT. Translated, it gives CASSVVPGKDTQYF. The rearrangement joins TRBV9 to TRBJ2-3, with a possible D match to TRBD1 (5 bases). V was pared by 0 bases and J by 6 bases, with 11 bases between. CDR3 length: 14 residues. Germline CDR1 SGDLS, CDR2 YYNGEE.

The genes are TRBV19 and TRBJ2-4, with 7 bases lining up with TRBD1. V lost 6 bases to trimming and J lost 5 bases; unmatched junction nucleotides: 7. Germline CDR1 LNHDA, CDR2 SQIVND (reference sequence). The CDR3 extends over 14 amino acids. CDR3 region: CASSWGQSQNIQYF. In DNA form, the CDR3 reads TGTGCCAGTAGCTGGGGACAGTCTCAAAACATTCAGTACTTC. The complete variable domain, with remaining parts taken from reference TRBV19 and TRBJ2-4, reads DGGITQSPKYLFRKEGQNVTLSCEQNLNHDAMYWYRQDPGQGLRLIYYSQIVNDFQKGDIAEGYSVSREKKESFPLTVTSAQKNPTAFYLCASSWGQSQNIQYFGAGTRLSVL.

This clone was observed once. The chain uses TRBV5-1 and TRBJ2-5; 10 bases map to TRBD2. The germline CDR1 and CDR2 sequences are SGHRS and YFSETQ. This CDR3 region has 13 residues. V shed 5 bases, J shed 2 bases, and the junction held 0 bases outside the gene matches. The chain's CDR3 is CASRLAGQETQYF. The DNA of the CDR3 is TGCGCCAGCAGACTAGCGGGACAAGAGACCCAGTACTTC. Using reference TRBV5-1 and TRBJ2-5 for the parts outside the CDR3, the full variable domain is KAGVTQTPRYLIKTRGQQVTLSCSPISGHRSVSWYQQTPGQGLQFLFEYFSETQRNKGNFPGRFSGRQFSNSRSEMNVSTLELGDSALYLCASRLAGQETQYFGPGTRLLVL.

This clone has just a few counts. The chain has TRBV10-1 and TRBJ1-1; D perhaps matches TRBD1 (6 bases). The length of the CDR3 is 11 residues. V was shortened by 6 bases and J by 11 bases, with 13 bases between the two germline ends. Germline CDR1 WNHNN, CDR2 SYGVQD (reference sequence). The CDR3 sequence is CASRMDSWAFF. The CDR3, as DNA: TGCGCCAGCAGGATGGACAGTTGGGCTTTCTTT.

The V call is TRBV5-1, the J call TRBJ2-1; no clear D gene. This CDR3 is built from 13 residues. Germline V gene sequence: CDR1 SGHRS, CDR2 YFSETQ. Trimming shortened V by 0 bases and J by 5 bases, and 6 bases separated the two germline ends. The CDR3 is CASSLGEDNEQFF. The DNA of the CDR3 is TGCGCCAGCAGCTTGGGCGAGGACAATGAGCAGTTCTTC.

The chain uses TRBV10-3 and TRBJ2-1; D may be TRBD2 (7 bases). Trimming shortened V by 0 bases and J by 7 bases, and 19 bases separated the two germline ends. The CDR3 has 17 amino acids. Germline V gives CDR1 ENHRY, CDR2 SYGVKD. The CDR3 protein is CAISESRRGGQPNEQFF. CDR3 DNA sequence: TGTGCCATCAGTGAGTCTCGGAGGGGGGGCCAGCCTAATGAGCAGTTCTTC.

The chain is built from TRBV10-1 and TRBJ2-2; 7 nucleotides agree with TRBD2. Germline V gives CDR1 WNHNN, CDR2 SYGVQD (reference sequence). V trimming: 7 bases; J trimming: 4 bases; junction bases outside the gene matches: 15. The CDR3 loop spans 17 amino acids. Here the CDR3 DNA reads TGCGCCAGCAAAGAAAGCCTACCGGGAGGCGGCACCGGGGAGCTGTTTTTT. Protein product: CASKESLPGGGTGELFF.

The chain couples TRBV11-3 to TRBJ2-2; TRBD2 matches at 13 bases. CDR1 and CDR2 from the germline V gene are SGHNT and YENEEA. The CDR3 covers 16 residues. With 5 bases clipped from V and 7 bases from J, the junction kept 7 bases outside the gene matches. The CDR3 spells CASSLQGLAGSGELFF. CDR3 coding DNA: TGTGCCAGCAGCCTGCAGGGACTAGCGGGGAGCGGGGAGCTGTTTTTT.

This chain connects TRBV6-1 to TRBJ2-3; tentatively, D is TRBD2 (5 bases). CDR3 length: 15 residues. Germline CDR1 and CDR2: MNHNS and SASEGT. The ends were cut back, 5 bases at V and 1 base at J, with 13 bases in the middle. The CDR3 coding sequence is TGTGCCAGCAGTAGATCCTTCGGGGGCACAGATACGCAGTATTTT. Amino acid sequence: CASSRSFGGTDTQYF.

The J gene is TRBJ2-5, the V gene TRBV29-1; D is possibly TRBD2 (6 bases). Trimming shortened V by 4 bases and J by 5 bases, and 14 bases separated the two germline ends. This CDR3 is built from 13 residues. Germline V gene lookup returns CDR1 SQVTM and CDR2 ANQGSEA. This CDR3 is CSVARGMGETQYF. The CDR3 region has the DNA TGCAGCGTTGCCCGCGGGATGGGGGAGACCCAGTACTTC. Full variable domain (rest looked up from reference TRBV29-1 and TRBJ2-5): SAVISQKPSRDICQRGTSLTIQCQVDSQVTMMFWYRQQPGQSLTLIATANQGSEATYESGFVIDKFPISRPNLTFSTLTVSNMSPEDSSIYLCSVARGMGETQYFGPGTRLLVL.

This sequence joins TRBV13 and TRBJ1-2; D remains ambiguous. V lost 0 bases and J lost 3, with 11 bases in between. The germline V gene encodes CDR1 PRHDT and CDR2 FYEKMQ (reference sequence). The length of the CDR3 is 15 residues. CDR3 loop: CASSLGLVRDYGYTF. CDR3 sequence (DNA): TGTGCCAGCAGCTTAGGCCTGGTTCGGGACTATGGCTACACCTTC.

The V and J genes are TRBV7-9 and TRBJ2-7; 9 bases are a match to TRBD1. The trim removed 0 bases at V and 5 bases at J, leaving 11 bases unmatched. CDR1 and CDR2 (germline): SEHNR, FQNEAQ (reference sequence). This CDR3 comprises 17 residues. In nucleotides, the CDR3 is TGTGCCAGCAGCTTAGCGTTGTCTCAGAACAGGGGGCACGAGCAGTACTTC. Its protein product is CASSLALSQNRGHEQYF.

CDR3 DNA: TGCACCAGCAGCCAATTTTCTTACGCGGCGGATGCGCCCCAGTACTTC. Protein product: CTSSQFSYAADAPQYF. This chain joins TRBV1 and TRBJ2-5; the DNA was not used to check the table's D call, TRBD2. TRBV1 is recorded as a pseudogene. The CDR3 contains 16 residues.

The chain has TRBV2 and TRBJ1-1; 8 nucleotides align to TRBD1. Per the germline V gene, CDR1 is SNHLY and CDR2 is FYNNEI. The V segment lost 7 bases and the J segment 5 bases; nucleotides outside the gene matches: 9. This CDR3 is built from 14 residues. The CDR3 DNA follows: TGTGCCAGCATAGAATGGACAGGGCAGACTGAAGCTTTCTTT. Amino acid sequence: CASIEWTGQTEAFF. Complete variable domain (other parts from reference TRBV2 and TRBJ1-1): EPEVTQTPSHQVTQMGQEVILRCVPISNHLYFYWYRQILGQKVEFLVSFYNNEISEKSEIFDDQFSVERPDGSNFTLKIRSTKLEDSAMYFCASIEWTGQTEAFFGQGTRLTVV.

The genes are TRBV10-3 and TRBJ2-5, with D possibly TRBD2 on 6 matching bases. Trimming took off 3 bases at V and 7 bases at J, with 12 bases between the two ends. Looked up from germline, CDR1 is ENHRY and CDR2 is SYGVKD. The CDR3 has 13 residues. CDR3 coding DNA: TGTGCCATCAGTGACGGGGGACGGGTGACCCAGTACTTC. Protein: CAISDGGRVTQYF.

This chain connects TRBV28 to TRBJ2-7, with D possibly TRBD1 on 7 matching bases. The CDR3 is made up of 17 amino acids. Germline V lookup: CDR1 MDHEN, CDR2 SYDVKM. The ends were cut back, 1 base at V and 4 bases at J, with 20 bases in the middle. The DNA of the CDR3 is TGTGCCAGCAGTTTATCCAGGGGGGTTATCCTGTGGTACGAGCAGTACTTC. The encoded protein is CASSLSRGVILWYEQYF.

This chain links TRBV11-2 with TRBJ1-2; 7 bases match TRBD1. Germline V gene sequence: CDR1 SGHAT, CDR2 FQNNGV. This CDR3 has 13 amino acids. Germline trimming cut 1 base from V and 13 bases from J; bases unmatched to any gene: 9. The CDR3: CASSLGAGGAGTF. The CDR3 region has the DNA TGTGCCAGCAGCTTAGGGGCAGGGGGTGCAGGCACCTTC.

The chain employs TRBV6-5 and TRBJ1-2; D gene unclear. Germline CDR1 MNHEY, CDR2 SVGAGI. Deletions cut 6 bases from V and 1 base from J, with 12 bases between. There are 14 residues in the CDR3. The CDR3 region has the DNA TGTGCCAGCAGGAAAAAGCGACTTAACTATGGCTACACCTTC. Amino acid sequence: CASRKKRLNYGYTF.